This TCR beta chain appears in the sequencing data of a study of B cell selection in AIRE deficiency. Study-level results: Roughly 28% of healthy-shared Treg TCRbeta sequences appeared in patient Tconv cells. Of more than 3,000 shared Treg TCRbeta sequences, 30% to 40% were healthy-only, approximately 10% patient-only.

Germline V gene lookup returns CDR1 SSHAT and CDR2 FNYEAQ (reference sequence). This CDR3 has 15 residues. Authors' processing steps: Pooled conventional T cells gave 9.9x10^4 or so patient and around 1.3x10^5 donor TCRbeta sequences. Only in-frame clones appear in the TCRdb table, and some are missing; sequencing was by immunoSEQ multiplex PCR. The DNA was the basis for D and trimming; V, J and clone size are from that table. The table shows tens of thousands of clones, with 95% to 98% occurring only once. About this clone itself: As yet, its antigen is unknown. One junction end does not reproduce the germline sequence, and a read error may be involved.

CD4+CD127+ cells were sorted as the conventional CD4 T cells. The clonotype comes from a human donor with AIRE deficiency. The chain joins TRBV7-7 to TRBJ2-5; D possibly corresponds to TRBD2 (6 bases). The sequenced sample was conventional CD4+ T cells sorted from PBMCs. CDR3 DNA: TGTGCTAGCAGCCTCGGACTAACTCCGAGGGAGACCCAGTACTTC. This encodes CASSLGLTPRETQYF. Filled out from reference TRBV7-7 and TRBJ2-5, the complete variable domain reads GAGVSQSPRYKVTKRGQDVTLRCDPISSHATLYWYQQALGQGPEFLTYFNYEAQPDKSGLPSDRFSAERPEGSISTLTIQRTEQRDSAMYRCASSLGLTPRETQYFGPGTRLLVL.